A selection of T cell receptor beta chains follows, all from one sample in a study of molecular identifiers for immune sequencing clone quantification. One entry per CDR3 protein, called by TCRdb with MiXCR from the PCR reads. The repertoire has about 320,000 distinct CDR3 sequences, around a fifth of them found once; the top ten carry more than 0.8%. The sample comprised naive CD8+ T cells from blood, with Jurkat cell RNA spiked in. These TCRs come from a human donor in good health. Some libraries in this study had Jurkat cell RNA spiked in. Each CDR3 is given with its conserved first and last residue. The D gene is left open where the match is weak. Size values are once, few and many counts, or a class for expanded clones, and some rows have none.

d_gene: NA
abundance: many
v_gene: TRBV4-3
j_gene: TRBJ2-5
CDR3aa: CASSQDVAGDLETQYF
CDR3nt: TGCGCCAGCAGCCAAGATGTCGCAGGGGATCTCGAGACCCAGTACTTC

d_gene: NA
abundance: few
v_gene: TRBV30
j_gene: TRBJ2-7
CDR3aa: CAWSGGPRSEQYF
CDR3nt: TGTGCCTGGAGTGGGGGACCGAGGTCCGAGCAGTACTTC

d_gene: NA
abundance: many
v_gene: TRBV12-3/TRBV12-4
j_gene: TRBJ2-5
CDR3aa: CASSLSSKAVQETQYF
CDR3nt: TGTGCCAGCAGTTTAAGTTCGAAAGCGGTCCAAGAGACCCAGTACTTC

d_gene: TRBD1
abundance: many
v_gene: TRBV7-6
j_gene: TRBJ1-1
CDR3aa: CASSSGQGEVGTEAFF
CDR3nt: TGTGCCAGCAGCTCCGGACAGGGGGAGGTTGGCACTGAAGCTTTCTTT

d_gene: TRBD1
abundance: many
v_gene: TRBV29-1
j_gene: TRBJ2-2
CDR3aa: CSVEDQPGGDGELFF
CDR3nt: TGCAGCGTTGAAGACCAACCAGGGGGTGACGGGGAGCTGTTTTTT

d_gene: NA
abundance: few
v_gene: TRBV7-9
j_gene: TRBJ2-2
CDR3aa: CASSLPTQSTGELFF
CDR3nt: TGTGCCAGCAGCCTACCAACCCAGAGTACCGGGGAGCTGTTTTTT

d_gene: TRBD1
abundance: many
v_gene: TRBV27
j_gene: TRBJ2-3
CDR3aa: CASRPTGGPFTDTQYF
CDR3nt: TGTGCCAGCAGACCCACAGGGGGCCCTTTTACAGATACGCAGTATTTT

d_gene: NA
abundance: many
v_gene: TRBV12-3/TRBV12-4
j_gene: TRBJ2-7
CDR3aa: CASSLDRSYEQYF
CDR3nt: TGTGCCAGCAGTCTTGACAGATCCTACGAGCAGTACTTC

d_gene: TRBD1
abundance: many
v_gene: TRBV20-1
j_gene: TRBJ1-1
CDR3aa: CSASPGTGRLTEAFF
CDR3nt: TGCAGTGCTTCCCCCGGGACAGGGCGTTTAACTGAAGCTTTCTTT

d_gene: NA
abundance: many
v_gene: TRBV12-3/TRBV12-4
j_gene: TRBJ2-4
CDR3aa: CASSLSDSLAKNIQYF
CDR3nt: TGTGCCAGCAGTTTATCCGACAGCCTAGCCAAAAACATTCAGTACTTC

d_gene: NA
abundance: many
v_gene: TRBV5-4
j_gene: TRBJ2-3
CDR3aa: CASTKVVGVPGTDTQYF
CDR3nt: TGTGCCAGCACCAAGGTTGTCGGCGTTCCGGGCACAGATACGCAGTATTTT

d_gene: NA
abundance: many
v_gene: TRBV6-5
j_gene: TRBJ1-1
CDR3aa: CASSFGGNTEAFF
CDR3nt: TGTGCCAGCAGTTTTGGGGGAAACACTGAAGCTTTCTTT

d_gene: NA
abundance: many
v_gene: TRBV6-5
j_gene: TRBJ2-2
CDR3aa: CASSYSTGVNTGELFF
CDR3nt: TGTGCCAGCAGTTACTCGACAGGAGTTAACACCGGGGAGCTGTTTTTT

d_gene: NA
abundance: many
v_gene: TRBV28
j_gene: TRBJ2-7
CDR3aa: CASSLNQVSYEQYF
CDR3nt: TGTGCCAGCAGTTTAAACCAGGTTTCCTACGAGCAGTACTTC

d_gene: NA
abundance: many
v_gene: TRBV6-5
j_gene: TRBJ2-7
CDR3aa: CASSYRGLDEQYF
CDR3nt: TGTGCCAGCAGTTACAGGGGCCTCGACGAGCAGTACTTC

d_gene: NA
abundance: many
v_gene: TRBV7-9
j_gene: TRBJ1-1
CDR3aa: CASSRAKEAFF
CDR3nt: TGTGCCAGCAGCCGCGCAAAAGAAGCTTTCTTT

d_gene: TRBD2
abundance: few
v_gene: TRBV5-6
j_gene: TRBJ2-1
CDR3aa: CASSKISGGVNEQFF
CDR3nt: TGTGCCAGCAGCAAAATTAGCGGGGGGGTAAATGAGCAGTTCTTC

d_gene: TRBD1
abundance: many
v_gene: TRBV13
j_gene: TRBJ1-2
CDR3aa: CASSLQIGTGLYGYTF
CDR3nt: TGTGCCAGCAGCTTACAAATCGGGACAGGCCTCTATGGCTACACCTTC

d_gene: NA
abundance: NA
v_gene: TRBV29-1
j_gene: TRBJ2-4
CDR3aa: CSVGRQVDKNAQYF
CDR3nt: TGCAGCGTTGGCCGACAGGTTGACAAAAACGCTCAGTACTTC

d_gene: NA
abundance: NA
v_gene: TRBV28
j_gene: TRBJ2-7
CDR3aa: CASSGWDTTYEQYF
CDR3nt: TGTGCCAGCAGTGGATGGGACACTACCTACGAGCAGTACTTC

d_gene: NA
abundance: few
v_gene: TRBV28
j_gene: TRBJ2-5
CDR3aa: CASSFIGEETRYF
CDR3nt: TGTGCCAGCAGTTTTATCGGGGAAGAGACCCGGTACTTC

d_gene: NA
abundance: many
v_gene: TRBV7-9
j_gene: TRBJ2-3
CDR3aa: CASSLIGLARTDTQYF
CDR3nt: TGTGCCAGCAGCCTTATAGGGCTAGCGCGCACAGATACGCAGTATTTT

d_gene: TRBD1
abundance: many
v_gene: TRBV2
j_gene: TRBJ2-3
CDR3aa: CANTGQVSPDTQYF
CDR3nt: TGTGCCAACACGGGACAGGTTTCCCCAGATACGCAGTATTTT

d_gene: NA
abundance: many
v_gene: TRBV11-2
j_gene: TRBJ2-5
CDR3aa: CASSPEAGAETQYF
CDR3nt: TGTGCCAGCAGCCCCGAAGCAGGGGCAGAGACCCAGTACTTC

d_gene: TRBD1
abundance: many
v_gene: TRBV14
j_gene: TRBJ2-3
CDR3aa: CASSQDYGTATDTQYF
CDR3nt: TGTGCCAGCAGCCAAGATTACGGGACAGCCACAGATACGCAGTATTTT

d_gene: TRBD1
abundance: NA
v_gene: TRBV11-3
j_gene: TRBJ2-7
CDR3aa: CASSLEGQGHEQYF
CDR3nt: TGTGCCAGCAGCTTAGAGGGACAGGGCCACGAGCAGTACTTC

d_gene: NA
abundance: many
v_gene: TRBV29-1
j_gene: TRBJ1-1
CDR3aa: CSVGANTEAFF
CDR3nt: TGCAGCGTTGGGGCAAACACTGAAGCTTTCTTT

d_gene: NA
abundance: many
v_gene: TRBV13
j_gene: TRBJ1-1
CDR3aa: CASSLALGRPEAFF
CDR3nt: TGTGCCAGCAGCTTAGCCCTCGGACGGCCTGAAGCTTTCTTT

d_gene: TRBD2
abundance: NA
v_gene: TRBV7-9
j_gene: TRBJ2-1
CDR3aa: CASSPLAGHPNEQSF
CDR3nt: TGTGCCAGCAGCCCACTAGCGGGTCATCCTAATGAGCAGTCCTTC

d_gene: NA
abundance: once
v_gene: TRBV13
j_gene: TRBJ2-5
CDR3aa: CASSVQEAQYF
CDR3nt: TGTGCCAGCAGCGTCCAGGAGGCCCAGTACTTC

d_gene: TRBD2
abundance: many
v_gene: TRBV30
j_gene: TRBJ2-7
CDR3aa: CAWNEREGYEQYF
CDR3nt: TGTGCCTGGAATGAGCGGGAGGGTTACGAGCAGTACTTC

d_gene: NA
abundance: many
v_gene: TRBV30
j_gene: TRBJ2-3
CDR3aa: CAWSVTGYTQYF
CDR3nt: TGTGCCTGGAGTGTAACAGGGTATACGCAGTATTTT

d_gene: NA
abundance: many
v_gene: TRBV5-1
j_gene: TRBJ2-7
CDR3aa: CASRGAGLDDEQYF
CDR3nt: TGCGCCAGCCGCGGGGCAGGGTTGGACGACGAGCAGTACTTC

d_gene: TRBD2
abundance: NA
v_gene: TRBV4-2
j_gene: TRBJ2-7
CDR3aa: CASSQELGTSGTYEQYF
CDR3nt: TGTGCCAGCAGCCAAGAATTAGGGACTAGCGGCACCTACGAGCAGTACTTC

d_gene: NA
abundance: many
v_gene: TRBV6-5
j_gene: TRBJ2-7
CDR3aa: CASSQGPLQSSYEQYF
CDR3nt: TGTGCCAGCAGCCAAGGTCCTCTACAAAGCTCCTACGAGCAGTACTTC

d_gene: NA
abundance: many
v_gene: TRBV4-1
j_gene: TRBJ2-3
CDR3aa: CASSLNEGLNTDTQYF
CDR3nt: TGCGCCAGCAGCCTAAATGAGGGACTTAACACAGATACGCAGTATTTT

d_gene: NA
abundance: few
v_gene: TRBV18
j_gene: TRBJ2-1
CDR3aa: CASSKGPGPKYNEQFF
CDR3nt: TGTGCCAGCTCAAAGGGACCGGGGCCAAAATACAATGAGCAGTTCTTC

d_gene: TRBD1
abundance: NA
v_gene: TRBV11-2
j_gene: TRBJ2-7
CDR3aa: CASSLLRDRAYEQYF
CDR3nt: TGTGCCAGCAGCTTACTCCGGGACAGAGCCTACGAGCAGTACTTC

d_gene: NA
abundance: many
v_gene: TRBV7-2
j_gene: TRBJ2-1
CDR3aa: CASSLYSYSSYNEQFF
CDR3nt: TGTGCCAGCAGCTTGTATAGCTACAGCTCCTACAATGAGCAGTTCTTC

d_gene: TRBD1
abundance: many
v_gene: TRBV4-1
j_gene: TRBJ2-7
CDR3aa: CASSQQTGQSYEQYF
CDR3nt: TGCGCCAGCAGCCAGCAGACAGGGCAATCCTACGAGCAGTACTTC

d_gene: TRBD2
abundance: NA
v_gene: TRBV6-2/TRBV6-3
j_gene: TRBJ2-3
CDR3aa: CASSTPLAGDTDTQYF
CDR3nt: TGTGCCAGCAGTACCCCCTTGGCGGGGGACACAGATACGCAGTATTTT

d_gene: NA
abundance: NA
v_gene: TRBV5-1
j_gene: TRBJ2-1
CDR3aa: CASTLEAGEQFF
CDR3nt: TGCGCCAGCACCCTGGAGGCCGGTGAGCAGTTCTTC

d_gene: NA
abundance: NA
v_gene: TRBV7-6
j_gene: TRBJ2-7
CDR3aa: CASSLVPGSSYEQYF
CDR3nt: TGTGCCAGCAGCTTAGTTCCTGGAAGCTCCTACGAGCAGTACTTC

d_gene: NA
abundance: many
v_gene: TRBV4-1
j_gene: TRBJ1-1
CDR3aa: CASSHDATEAFF
CDR3nt: TGCGCCAGCAGCCATGACGCGACGGAAGCTTTCTTT

d_gene: NA
abundance: many
v_gene: TRBV29-1
j_gene: TRBJ2-2
CDR3aa: CSALGGTGELFF
CDR3nt: TGCAGCGCTCTAGGGGGGACCGGGGAGCTGTTTTTT

d_gene: NA
abundance: many
v_gene: TRBV5-1
j_gene: TRBJ2-3
CDR3aa: CASSPPDTDTQYF
CDR3nt: TGCGCCAGCAGCCCCCCCGACACAGATACGCAGTATTTT

d_gene: NA
abundance: NA
v_gene: TRBV29-1
j_gene: TRBJ2-3
CDR3aa: CSVWTRGTDTQYF
CDR3nt: TGCAGCGTGTGGACCCGTGGCACAGATACGCAGTATTTT

d_gene: NA
abundance: once
v_gene: TRBV27
j_gene: TRBJ2-3
CDR3aa: CASSLYSGRGTDTQYF
CDR3nt: TGTGCCAGCAGTTTATATAGCGGTCGGGGCACAGATACGCAGTATTTT

d_gene: NA
abundance: many
v_gene: TRBV7-8
j_gene: TRBJ1-5
CDR3aa: CASSLTQDNQPQHF
CDR3nt: TGTGCCAGCAGCTTAACACAGGACAATCAGCCCCAGCATTTT

d_gene: TRBD2
abundance: many
v_gene: TRBV12-3/TRBV12-4
j_gene: TRBJ2-3
CDR3aa: CASSPTSGSSRDTQYF
CDR3nt: TGTGCCAGCAGTCCGACTAGCGGGAGTAGTAGGGATACGCAGTATTTT

d_gene: NA
abundance: many
v_gene: TRBV30
j_gene: TRBJ2-3
CDR3aa: CAWSAVPYTSSTDTQYF
CDR3nt: TGTGCCTGGAGCGCGGTCCCATATACTTCTAGCACAGATACGCAGTATTTT

d_gene: NA
abundance: many
v_gene: TRBV5-6
j_gene: TRBJ2-3
CDR3aa: CASSWGYKDTQYF
CDR3nt: TGTGCCAGCAGCTGGGGGTATAAAGATACGCAGTATTTT

d_gene: NA
abundance: many
v_gene: TRBV28
j_gene: TRBJ2-3
CDR3aa: CASGADHIRMTDTQYF
CDR3nt: TGTGCCAGCGGGGCGGACCATATCCGGATGACAGATACGCAGTATTTT

d_gene: NA
abundance: many
v_gene: TRBV27
j_gene: TRBJ2-2
CDR3aa: CATFPTARMFNTGELFF
CDR3nt: TGTGCCACCTTTCCGACTGCAAGAATGTTTAACACCGGGGAGCTGTTTTTT

d_gene: NA
abundance: NA
v_gene: TRBV19
j_gene: TRBJ2-2
CDR3aa: CASSIGAGGRTGELFF
CDR3nt: TGTGCCAGTAGTATAGGGGCAGGGGGGAGAACCGGGGAGCTGTTTTTT